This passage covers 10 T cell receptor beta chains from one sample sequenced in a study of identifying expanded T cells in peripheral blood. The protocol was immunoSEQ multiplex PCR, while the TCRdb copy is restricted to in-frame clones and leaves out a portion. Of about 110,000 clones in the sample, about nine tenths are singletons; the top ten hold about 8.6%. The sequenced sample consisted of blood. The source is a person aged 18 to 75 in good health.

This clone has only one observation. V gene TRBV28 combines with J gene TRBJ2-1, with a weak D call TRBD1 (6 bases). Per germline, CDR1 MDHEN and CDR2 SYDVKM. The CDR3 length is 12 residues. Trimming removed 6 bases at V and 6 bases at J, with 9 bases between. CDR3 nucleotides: TGTGCCAGCAGAAAAGGGGGCAATGAGCAGTTCTTC. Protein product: CASRKGGNEQFF.

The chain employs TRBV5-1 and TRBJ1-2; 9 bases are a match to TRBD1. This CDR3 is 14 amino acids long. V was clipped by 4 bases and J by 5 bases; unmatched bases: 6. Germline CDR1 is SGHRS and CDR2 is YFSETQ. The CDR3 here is CASSTGQGRYGYTF. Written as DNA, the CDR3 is TGCGCCAGCAGCACTGGACAGGGGAGGTATGGCTACACCTTC.

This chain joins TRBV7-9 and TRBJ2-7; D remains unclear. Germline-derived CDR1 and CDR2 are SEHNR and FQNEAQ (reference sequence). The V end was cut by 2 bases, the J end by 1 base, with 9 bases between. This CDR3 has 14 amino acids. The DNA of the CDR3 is TGTGCCAGCAGCTTAAAAGGCGGATCCTACGAGCAGTACTTC. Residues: CASSLKGGSYEQYF.

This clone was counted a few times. This CDR3 reads CASSIDLFYNEQFF. As DNA, the CDR3 is TGTGCCAGTAGTATAGATCTATTCTACAATGAGCAGTTCTTC. This chain connects TRBV19 to TRBJ2-1; D is ambiguous. The V gene lost 0 bases and the J gene lost 3 bases, with 6 bases spanning the gap. Germline V gene sequence: CDR1 LNHDA, CDR2 SQIVND (reference sequence). CDR3 length: 14 amino acids.

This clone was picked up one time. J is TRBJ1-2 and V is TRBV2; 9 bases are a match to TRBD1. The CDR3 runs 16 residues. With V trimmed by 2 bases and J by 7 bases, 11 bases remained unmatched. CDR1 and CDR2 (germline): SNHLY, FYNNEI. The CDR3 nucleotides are TGTGCCAGCAGTGAACCTCGGACAGGGGAGATTCCTGGCTACACCTTC. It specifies CASSEPRTGEIPGYTF.

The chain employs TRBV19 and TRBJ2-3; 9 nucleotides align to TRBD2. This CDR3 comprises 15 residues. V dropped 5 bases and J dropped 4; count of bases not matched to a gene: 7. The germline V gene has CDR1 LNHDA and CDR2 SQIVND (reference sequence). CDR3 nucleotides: TGTGCCAGTAGTTACCCCGCGGGAGGGGCAGATACGCAGTATTTT. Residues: CASSYPAGGADTQYF.

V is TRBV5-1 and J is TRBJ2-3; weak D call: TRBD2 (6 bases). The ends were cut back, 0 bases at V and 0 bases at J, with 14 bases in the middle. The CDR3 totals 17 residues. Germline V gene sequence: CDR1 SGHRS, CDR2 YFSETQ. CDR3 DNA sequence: TGCGCCAGCAGCTTGGCCAATAGCGGAGTTAGCACAGATACGCAGTATTTT. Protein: CASSLANSGVSTDTQYF.

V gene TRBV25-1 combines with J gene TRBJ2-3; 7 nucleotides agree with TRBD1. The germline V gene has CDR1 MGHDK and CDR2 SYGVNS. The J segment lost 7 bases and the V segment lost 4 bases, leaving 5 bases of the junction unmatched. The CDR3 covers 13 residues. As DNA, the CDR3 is TGTGCCAGCAGTGGACAGGGTTCAAATACGCAGTATTTT. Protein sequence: CASSGQGSNTQYF.

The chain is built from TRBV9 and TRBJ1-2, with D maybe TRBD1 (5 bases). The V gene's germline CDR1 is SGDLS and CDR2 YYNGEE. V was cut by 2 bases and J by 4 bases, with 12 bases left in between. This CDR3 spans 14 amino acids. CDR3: CASSVGGRSYGYTF. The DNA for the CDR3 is TGTGCCAGCAGCGTTGGGGGACGAAGCTATGGCTACACCTTC.

The CDR3 here is CASSLIGTQDNEQFF. The CDR3 DNA follows: TGTGCCAGCAGTTTAATCGGGACACAAGACAATGAGCAGTTCTTC. The rearrangement links TRBV28 to TRBJ2-1, with D maybe TRBD1 (6 bases). The CDR3 totals 15 residues. The V and J ends lost 2 bases and 5 bases respectively, with 13 bases between them. CDR1 is MDHEN, CDR2 SYDVKM, per germline.